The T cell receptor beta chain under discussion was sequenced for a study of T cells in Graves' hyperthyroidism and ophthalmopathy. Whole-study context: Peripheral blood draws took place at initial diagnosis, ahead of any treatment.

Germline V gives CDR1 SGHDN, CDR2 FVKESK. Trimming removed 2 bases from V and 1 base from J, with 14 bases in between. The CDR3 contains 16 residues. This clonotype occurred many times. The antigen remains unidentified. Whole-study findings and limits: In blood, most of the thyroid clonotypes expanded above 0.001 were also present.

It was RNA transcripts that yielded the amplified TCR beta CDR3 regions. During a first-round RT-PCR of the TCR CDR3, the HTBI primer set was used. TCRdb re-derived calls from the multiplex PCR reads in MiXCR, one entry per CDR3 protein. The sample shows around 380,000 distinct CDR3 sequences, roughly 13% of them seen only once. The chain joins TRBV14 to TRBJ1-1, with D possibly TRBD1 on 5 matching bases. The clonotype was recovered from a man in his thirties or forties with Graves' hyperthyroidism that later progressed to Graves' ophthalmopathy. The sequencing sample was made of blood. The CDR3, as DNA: TGTGCCAGCAGCCAAATGGGACGGGGAAAGAACACTGAAGCTTTCTTT. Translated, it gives CASSQMGRGKNTEAFF.